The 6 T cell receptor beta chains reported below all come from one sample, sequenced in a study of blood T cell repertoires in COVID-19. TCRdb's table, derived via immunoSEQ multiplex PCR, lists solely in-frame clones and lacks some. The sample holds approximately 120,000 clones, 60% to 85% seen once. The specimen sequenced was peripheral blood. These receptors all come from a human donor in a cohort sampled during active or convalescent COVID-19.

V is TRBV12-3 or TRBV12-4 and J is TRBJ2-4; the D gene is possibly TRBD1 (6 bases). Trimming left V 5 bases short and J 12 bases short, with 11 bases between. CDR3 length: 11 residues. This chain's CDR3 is CASSIRDTQYF. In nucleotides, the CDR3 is TGTGCCAGCAGTATCCGGGACACTCAGTACTTC.

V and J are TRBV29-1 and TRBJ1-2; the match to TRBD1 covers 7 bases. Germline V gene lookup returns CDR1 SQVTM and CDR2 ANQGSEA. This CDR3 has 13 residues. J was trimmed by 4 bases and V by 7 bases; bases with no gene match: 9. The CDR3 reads CSAPRQGPYGYTF. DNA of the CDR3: TGCAGCGCCCCCAGACAGGGACCCTATGGCTACACCTTC.

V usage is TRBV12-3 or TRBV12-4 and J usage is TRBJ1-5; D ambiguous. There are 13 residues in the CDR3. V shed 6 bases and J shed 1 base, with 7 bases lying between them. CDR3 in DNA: TGTGCCAGCAGCTCTATCAGCAATCAGCCCCAGCATTTT. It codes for CASSSISNQPQHF.

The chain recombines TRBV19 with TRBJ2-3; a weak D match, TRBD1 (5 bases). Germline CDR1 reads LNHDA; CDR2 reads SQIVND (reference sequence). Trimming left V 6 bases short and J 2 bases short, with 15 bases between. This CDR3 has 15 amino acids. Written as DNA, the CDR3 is TGTGCCAGTAGCACCATCACAGGACCCACAGATACGCAGTATTTT. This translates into CASSTITGPTDTQYF. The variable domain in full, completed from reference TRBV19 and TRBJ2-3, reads DGGITQSPKYLFRKEGQNVTLSCEQNLNHDAMYWYRQDPGQGLRLIYYSQIVNDFQKGDIAEGYSVSREKKESFPLTVTSAQKNPTAFYLCASSTITGPTDTQYFGPGTRLTVL.

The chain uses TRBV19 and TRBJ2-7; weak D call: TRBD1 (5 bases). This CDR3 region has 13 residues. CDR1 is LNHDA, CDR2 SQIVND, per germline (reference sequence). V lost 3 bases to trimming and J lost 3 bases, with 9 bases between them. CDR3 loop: CASSIVDSYEQYF. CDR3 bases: TGTGCCAGTAGTATCGTCGACAGCTACGAGCAGTACTTC.

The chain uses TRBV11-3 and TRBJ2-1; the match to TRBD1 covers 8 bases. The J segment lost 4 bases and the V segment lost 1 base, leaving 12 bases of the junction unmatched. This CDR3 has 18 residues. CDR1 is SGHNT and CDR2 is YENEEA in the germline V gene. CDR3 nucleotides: TGTGCCAGCAGCTTAGGAGGTGGGGTGCAGGGGGCGTACAATGAGCAGTTCTTC. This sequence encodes CASSLGGGVQGAYNEQFF.